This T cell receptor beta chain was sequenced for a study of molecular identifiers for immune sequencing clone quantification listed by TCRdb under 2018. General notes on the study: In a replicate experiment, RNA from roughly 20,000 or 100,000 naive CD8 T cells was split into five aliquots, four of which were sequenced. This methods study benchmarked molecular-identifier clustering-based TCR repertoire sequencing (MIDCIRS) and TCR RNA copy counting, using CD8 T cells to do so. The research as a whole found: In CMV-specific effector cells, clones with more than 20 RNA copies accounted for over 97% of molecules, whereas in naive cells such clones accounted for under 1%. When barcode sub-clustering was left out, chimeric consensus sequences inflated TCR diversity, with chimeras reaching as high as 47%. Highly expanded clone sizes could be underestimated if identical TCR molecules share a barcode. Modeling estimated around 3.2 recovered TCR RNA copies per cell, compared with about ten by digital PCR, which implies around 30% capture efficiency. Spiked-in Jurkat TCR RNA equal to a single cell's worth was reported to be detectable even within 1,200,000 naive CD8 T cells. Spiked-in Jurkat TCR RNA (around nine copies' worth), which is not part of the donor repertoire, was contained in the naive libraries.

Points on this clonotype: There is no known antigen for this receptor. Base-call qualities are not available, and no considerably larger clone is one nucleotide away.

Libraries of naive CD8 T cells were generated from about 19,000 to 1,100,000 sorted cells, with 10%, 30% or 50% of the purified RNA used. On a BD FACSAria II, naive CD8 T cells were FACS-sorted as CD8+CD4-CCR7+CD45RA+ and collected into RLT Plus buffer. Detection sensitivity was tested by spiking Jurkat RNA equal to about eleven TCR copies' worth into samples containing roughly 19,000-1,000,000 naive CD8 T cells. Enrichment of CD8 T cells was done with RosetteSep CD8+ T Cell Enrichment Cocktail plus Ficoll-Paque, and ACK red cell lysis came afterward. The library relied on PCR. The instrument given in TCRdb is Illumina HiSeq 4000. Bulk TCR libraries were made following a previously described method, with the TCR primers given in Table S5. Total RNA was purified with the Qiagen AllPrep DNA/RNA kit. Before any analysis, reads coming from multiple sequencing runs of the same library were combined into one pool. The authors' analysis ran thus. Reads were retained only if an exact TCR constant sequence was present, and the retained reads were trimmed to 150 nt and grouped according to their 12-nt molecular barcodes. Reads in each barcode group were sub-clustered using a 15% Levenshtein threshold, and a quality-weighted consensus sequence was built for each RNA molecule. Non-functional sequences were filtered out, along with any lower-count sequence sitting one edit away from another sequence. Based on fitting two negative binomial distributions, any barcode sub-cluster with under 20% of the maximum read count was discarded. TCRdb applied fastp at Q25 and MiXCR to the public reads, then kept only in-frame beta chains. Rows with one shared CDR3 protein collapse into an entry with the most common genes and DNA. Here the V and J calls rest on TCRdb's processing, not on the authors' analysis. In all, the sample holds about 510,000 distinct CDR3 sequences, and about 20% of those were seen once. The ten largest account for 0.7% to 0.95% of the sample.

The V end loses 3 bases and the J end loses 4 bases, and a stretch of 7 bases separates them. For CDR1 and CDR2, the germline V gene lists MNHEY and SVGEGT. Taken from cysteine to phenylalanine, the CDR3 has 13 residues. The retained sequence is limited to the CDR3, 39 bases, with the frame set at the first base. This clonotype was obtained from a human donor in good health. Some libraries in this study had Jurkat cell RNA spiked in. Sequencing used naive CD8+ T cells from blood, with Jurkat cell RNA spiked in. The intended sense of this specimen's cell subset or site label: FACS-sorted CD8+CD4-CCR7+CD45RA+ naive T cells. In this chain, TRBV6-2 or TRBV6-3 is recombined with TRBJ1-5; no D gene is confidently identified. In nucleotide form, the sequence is TGTGCCAGCAGTTATCGCCGAAATCAGCCCCAGCATTTT. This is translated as CASSYRRNQPQHF.